The source of this T cell receptor beta chain is a study of T cells in Graves' hyperthyroidism and ophthalmopathy. Used for diagnoses were clinical symptoms, serum thyroxine and TRAb, thyroid ultrasound and orbital computed tomography. Study-level results: In blood, most of the thyroid clonotypes expanded above 0.001 were also present.

Amplification yielded TCR beta CDR3 regions, with RNA transcripts as the source. The primer set for the first-round RT-PCR of the TCR CDR3 was HTBI. TCRdb re-analysed the multiplex PCR reads in MiXCR, keeping a single row per CDR3 protein. Found here are around 290,000 distinct CDR3 sequences, roughly 15% of them singletons; the top ten hold roughly 8%. This clonotype was counted at least ten times. Its specificity is not known. The specimen sequenced was blood. The receptor was isolated from a woman aged 30 to 39 with Graves' hyperthyroidism that later progressed to Graves' ophthalmopathy.

The CDR3 spells CSASRQGSDEQYF. In nucleotides, the CDR3 is TGCAGTGCTAGCCGACAGGGGTCAGACGAGCAGTACTTC. This chain connects TRBV20-1 to TRBJ2-7, with TRBD1 matching over 8 bases. This CDR3 has 13 residues. Germline CDR1 and CDR2: DFQATT and SNEGSKA (reference sequence). V shed 3 bases, J shed 5 bases, and the junction held 6 bases outside the gene matches.